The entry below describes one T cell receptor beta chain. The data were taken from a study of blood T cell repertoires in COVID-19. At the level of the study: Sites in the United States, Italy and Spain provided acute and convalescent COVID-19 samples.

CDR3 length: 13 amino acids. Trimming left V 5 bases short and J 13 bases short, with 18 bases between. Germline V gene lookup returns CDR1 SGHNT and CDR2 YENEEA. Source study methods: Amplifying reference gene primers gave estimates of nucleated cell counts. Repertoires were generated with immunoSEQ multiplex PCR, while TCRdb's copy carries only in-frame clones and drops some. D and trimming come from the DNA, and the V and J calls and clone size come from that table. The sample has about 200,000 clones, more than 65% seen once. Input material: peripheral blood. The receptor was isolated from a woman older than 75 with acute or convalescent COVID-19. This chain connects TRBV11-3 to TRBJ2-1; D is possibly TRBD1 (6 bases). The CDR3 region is CASSPRQGTPQFF. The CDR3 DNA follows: TGTGCCAGCAGCCCACGCCAGGGGACGCCCCAGTTCTTC.